This section outlines one TCR beta chain sequence together with its context. No antigen is known for it. This PCR relied on a set of 60 Vbeta primers and 13 Jbeta primers. Sequenced by immunoSEQ multiplex PCR; TCRdb stores in-frame clones only, minus some. The table lists under 45,000 clones. This sample was taken from a study of cytomegalovirus exposure and HLA in healthy donors. Findings of the study overall: It has been reported that TCR beta sequences accurately predicted the HLA-A and HLA-B alleles of most subjects.

The CDR3 covers 10 residues. Germline-derived CDR1 and CDR2 are DFQATT and SNEGSKA (reference sequence). Trimming left V 3 bases short and J 6 bases short, with 6 bases between. The sample comprised PBMCs. The sequence was obtained from a male donor in good health and CMV-seronegative. The rearrangement links TRBV20-1 to TRBJ2-7; D possibly corresponds to TRBD1 (5 bases). The CDR3 is CSARGREQYF. In nucleotides, the CDR3 is TGCAGTGCTAGGGGGCGCGAGCAGTACTTC.